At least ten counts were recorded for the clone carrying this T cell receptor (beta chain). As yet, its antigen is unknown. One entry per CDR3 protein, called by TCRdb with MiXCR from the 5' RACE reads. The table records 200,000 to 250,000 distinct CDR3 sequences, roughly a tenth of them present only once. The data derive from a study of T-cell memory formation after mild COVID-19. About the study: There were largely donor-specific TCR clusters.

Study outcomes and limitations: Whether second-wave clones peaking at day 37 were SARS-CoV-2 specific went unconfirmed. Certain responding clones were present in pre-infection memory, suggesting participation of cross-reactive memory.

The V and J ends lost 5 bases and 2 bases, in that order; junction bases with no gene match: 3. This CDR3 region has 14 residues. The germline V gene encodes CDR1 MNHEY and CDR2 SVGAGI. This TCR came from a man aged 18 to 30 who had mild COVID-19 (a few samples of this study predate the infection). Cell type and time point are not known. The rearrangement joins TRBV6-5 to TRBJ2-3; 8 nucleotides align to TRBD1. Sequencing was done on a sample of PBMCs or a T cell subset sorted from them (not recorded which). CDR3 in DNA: TGTGCCAGCAGTCAGGACAGGGTCACAGATACGCAGTATTTT. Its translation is CASSQDRVTDTQYF.